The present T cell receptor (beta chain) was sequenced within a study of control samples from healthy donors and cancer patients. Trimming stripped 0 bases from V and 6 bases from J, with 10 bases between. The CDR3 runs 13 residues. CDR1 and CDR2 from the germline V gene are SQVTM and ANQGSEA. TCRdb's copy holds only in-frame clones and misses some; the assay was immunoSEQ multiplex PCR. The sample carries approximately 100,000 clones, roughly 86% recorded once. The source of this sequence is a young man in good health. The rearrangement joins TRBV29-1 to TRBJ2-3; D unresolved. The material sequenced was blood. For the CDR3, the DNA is TGCAGCGTTGAAGATCTCCAGGCTGATACGCAGTATTTT. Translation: CSVEDLQADTQYF.